This T cell receptor (beta chain) was identified in a study of blood T cell repertoires in COVID-19. This clone was seen just once. Here immunoSEQ multiplex PCR was the method, and the copy in TCRdb shows in-frame clones only, minus some. The data contain about 230,000 clones, 65% to 90% of them singletons. V lost 6 bases and J lost 6, with 19 bases in between. The V gene's germline CDR1 is MNHEY and CDR2 SVGAGI. This CDR3 contains 15 residues. The clonotype comes from a man aged 50 to 59 with COVID-19, enrolled during active disease. The source material was peripheral blood. V is TRBV6-5 and J is TRBJ2-3; D possibly corresponds to TRBD2 (5 bases). CDR3: CASSREGGRPDTQYF. The CDR3 DNA follows: TGTGCCAGCAGCCGCGAGGGCGGCCGACCGGATACGCAGTATTTT.